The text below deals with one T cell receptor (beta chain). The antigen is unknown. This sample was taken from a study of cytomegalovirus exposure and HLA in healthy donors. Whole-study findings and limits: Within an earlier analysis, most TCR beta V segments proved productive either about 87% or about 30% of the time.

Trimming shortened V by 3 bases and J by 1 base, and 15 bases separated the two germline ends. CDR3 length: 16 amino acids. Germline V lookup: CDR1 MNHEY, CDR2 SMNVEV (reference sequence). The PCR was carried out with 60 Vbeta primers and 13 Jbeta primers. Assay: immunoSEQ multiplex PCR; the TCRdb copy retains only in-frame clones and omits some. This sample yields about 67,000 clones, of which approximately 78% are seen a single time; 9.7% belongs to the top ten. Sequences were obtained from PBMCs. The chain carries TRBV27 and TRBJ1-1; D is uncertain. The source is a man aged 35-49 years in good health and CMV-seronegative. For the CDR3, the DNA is TGTGCCAGCAGTTTTGCCCCAGATGCAAGGAACACTGAAGCTTTCTTT. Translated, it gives CASSFAPDARNTEAFF.